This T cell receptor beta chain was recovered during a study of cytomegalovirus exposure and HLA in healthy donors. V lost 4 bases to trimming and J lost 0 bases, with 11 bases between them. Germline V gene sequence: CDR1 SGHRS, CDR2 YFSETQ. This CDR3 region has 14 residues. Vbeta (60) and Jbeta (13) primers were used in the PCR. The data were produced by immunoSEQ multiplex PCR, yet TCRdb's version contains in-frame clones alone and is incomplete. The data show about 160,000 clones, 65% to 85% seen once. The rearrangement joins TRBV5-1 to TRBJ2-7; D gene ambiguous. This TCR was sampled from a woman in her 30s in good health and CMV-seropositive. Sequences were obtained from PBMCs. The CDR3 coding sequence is TGCGCCAGCAGCCGAGGCGCCAGCTCCTACGAGCAGTACTTC. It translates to CASSRGASSYEQYF.